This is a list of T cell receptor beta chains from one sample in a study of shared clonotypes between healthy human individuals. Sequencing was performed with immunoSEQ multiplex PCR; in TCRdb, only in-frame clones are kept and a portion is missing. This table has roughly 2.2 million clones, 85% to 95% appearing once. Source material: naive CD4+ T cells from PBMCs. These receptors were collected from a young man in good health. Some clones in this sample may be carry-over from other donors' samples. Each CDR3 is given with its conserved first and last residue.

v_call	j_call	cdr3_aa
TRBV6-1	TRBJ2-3	CASSPDRVYTDTQYF
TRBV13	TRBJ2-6	CASSPGPGTTGANVLTF
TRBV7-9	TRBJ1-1	CASTRGNMNTEAFF
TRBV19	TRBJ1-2	CASSSRRGLDYTF
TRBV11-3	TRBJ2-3	CASSPARSTDTQYF
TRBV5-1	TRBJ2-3	CASSLVGGQGADTQYF
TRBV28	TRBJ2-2	CASSFLFGSAPGELFF
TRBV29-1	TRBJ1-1	CSVARGLMNTEAFF
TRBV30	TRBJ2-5	CAWKGQGAEAQYF
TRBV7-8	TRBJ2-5	CASSWSNTGGETQYF
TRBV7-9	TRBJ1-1	CASSLQQGAAEAFF
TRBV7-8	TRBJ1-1	CASSTRGGAFF
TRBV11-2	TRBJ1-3	CASSYLRDRRNTIYF
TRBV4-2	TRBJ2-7	CASSPQTSGPDEQYF
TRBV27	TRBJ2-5	CASSNRRTGAPSIQTQYF
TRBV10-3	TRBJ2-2	CAISESVLAGWDGELFF
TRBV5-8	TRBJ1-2	CASSPGISYGYTF
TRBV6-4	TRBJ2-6	CASSDREAGANVLTF
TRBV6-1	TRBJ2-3	CASQPSQGREDTQYF
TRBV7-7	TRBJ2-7	CASSPSLGAHEQYF
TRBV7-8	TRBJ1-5	CASTQQTGNQPQHF
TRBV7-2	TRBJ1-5	CASSFGRGNQPQHF
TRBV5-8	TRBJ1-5	CASSLSTKPQHF